This passage covers 29 T cell receptor beta chains from one sample sequenced in a study of blood T cell repertoires in COVID-19 (dated by TCRdb to about 2020). Receptors were amplified or captured by the immunoSEQ multiplex PCR assay. Sourced from immuneACCESS, this table was stored by TCRdb with only in-frame sequences that have V and J called. A share of the clones is absent; for the studies checked, an unresolved V gene accounts for under half, and the remainder has no known explanation. The table for this sample lists 180,000 or so clones; just under 80% of them were counted only once. 2.5% to 3% of the sample belongs to the ten largest clones. Sequencing was carried out using peripheral blood. The receptors were sampled from a woman of 80 years or more with active or convalescent COVID-19.

The rearrangement joins TRBV5-6 to TRBJ2-3, with a tentative D call TRBD1 (5 bases). Germline V gives CDR1 SGHDT, CDR2 YYEEEE. The V end was cut by 0 bases, the J end by 2 bases, with 7 bases between. The length of the CDR3 is 14 residues. The CDR3 region is CASSLGTTTDTQYF. CDR3 DNA: TGTGCCAGCAGCTTGGGGACAACCACAGATACGCAGTATTTT.

V usage is TRBV4-2 and J usage is TRBJ2-2; 10 bases align to TRBD2. The CDR3 is 17 amino acids. The V gene's germline CDR1 is LGHNA and CDR2 YNFKEQ. The V gene end was trimmed by 4 bases and the J gene end by 6 bases; junction bases not matched to a gene: 11. The CDR3 protein is CASSRTRAGGSPGELFF. The CDR3 bases are TGTGCCAGCAGCCGAACCCGAGCGGGGGGGAGTCCCGGGGAGCTGTTTTTT.

The rearrangement uses TRBV7-6 and TRBJ1-2, with TRBD1 matching over 8 bases. V shed 5 bases, J shed 7 bases, and the junction held 6 bases outside the gene matches. The V gene's germline CDR1 is SGHVS and CDR2 FNYEAQ. The CDR3 sequence is 13 residues long. CDR3: CASSPGTGLGYTF. CDR3 nucleotide sequence: TGTGCCAGCAGCCCCGGGACAGGACTTGGCTACACCTTC. The variable domain in full, completed from reference TRBV7-6 and TRBJ1-2, reads GAGVSQSPRYKVTKRGQDVALRCDPISGHVSLYWYRQALGQGPEFLTYFNYEAQQDKSGLPNDRFSAERPEGSISTLTIQRTEQRDSAMYRCASSPGTGLGYTFGSGTRLTVV.

This clone has ten or more counts. V gene TRBV4-3 combines with J gene TRBJ1-2; D is unclear. Deletions cut 0 bases from V and 1 base from J, with 9 bases between. Germline values: CDR1 LGHNA, CDR2 YSLEER. The CDR3 runs to 15 residues. CDR3 nucleotides: TGCGCCAGCAGCCAAGACCGCTCAGATAACTATGGCTACACCTTC. It is translated as CASSQDRSDNYGYTF.

The CDR3 loop reads CASRYGLGEKLFF. The CDR3 DNA reads TGTGCCAGCAGATACGGACTGGGTGAAAAACTGTTTTTT. The chain uses TRBV2 and TRBJ1-4, with D unclear. V was shortened by 6 bases and J by 7 bases, with 12 bases between the two germline ends. This CDR3 has 13 residues. Looked up from germline, CDR1 is SNHLY and CDR2 is FYNNEI.

The chain has TRBV7-8 and TRBJ1-2; D is unclear. V was pared by 1 base and J by 0 bases, with 12 bases between. In germline, CDR1 is SGHVS, CDR2 FQNEAQ. The CDR3 covers 16 residues. The CDR3 here is CASSLGVRSTNYGYTF. In DNA form, the CDR3 reads TGTGCCAGCAGCTTAGGTGTCCGGAGTACTAACTATGGCTACACCTTC.

This rearrangement joins TRBV18 to TRBJ1-4, with unresolved D. V dropped 3 bases and J dropped 6 bases, with 11 bases sitting between them. This CDR3 spans 14 amino acids. Germline V lookup: CDR1 KGHSH, CDR2 LQKENI. The CDR3 loop reads CASSPRFGDEKLFF. The CDR3 DNA follows: TGTGCCAGCTCACCCCGGTTCGGGGATGAAAAACTGTTTTTT.

The chain is built from TRBV25-1 and TRBJ2-1, with TRBD1 matching 8 bases. Germline V gene data show CDR1 as MGHDK and CDR2 as SYGVNS. The CDR3 covers 15 residues. The trim removed 7 bases at V and 0 bases at J, leaving 5 bases unmatched. The CDR3 loop is CASKGTGFSYNEQFF. The CDR3 DNA reads as TGTGCCAGCAAGGGGACAGGATTCTCCTACAATGAGCAGTTCTTC.

J is TRBJ2-2 and V is TRBV6-2 or TRBV6-3, with 8 bases matching TRBD2. This CDR3 has 18 residues. V dropped 5 bases and J dropped 3; count of bases not matched to a gene: 14. The germline V gene encodes CDR1 MNHEY and CDR2 SVGEGT. This CDR3 is CASSTFRGSGGYTGELFF. The CDR3 nucleotides read TGTGCCAGCAGTACCTTCCGGGGCAGCGGGGGTTACACCGGGGAGCTGTTTTTT.

This chain links TRBV7-2 with TRBJ2-5; D unresolved. The CDR3 runs 12 residues. V was pared by 4 bases and J by 5 bases, with 8 bases between. CDR1 and CDR2 from the germline V gene are SGHTA and FQGNSA. The DNA of the CDR3 is TGTGCCAGCAGCTCTCCCCCGGAGACCCAGTACTTC. Encoded protein: CASSSPPETQYF. The full variable domain, in which reference TRBV7-2 and TRBJ2-5 provide the parts outside the CDR3, is GAGVSQSPSNKVTEKGKDVELRCDPISGHTALYWYRQSLGQGLEFLIYFQGNSAPDKSGLPSDRFSAERTGGSVSTLTIQRTQQEDSAVYLCASSSPPETQYFGPGTRLLVL.

This chain links TRBV2 with TRBJ1-2, with D perhaps matching TRBD1 (5 bases). The CDR3 extends over 17 amino acids. Per the germline V gene, CDR1 is SNHLY and CDR2 is FYNNEI. Trimming left V 2 bases short and J 6 bases short, with 22 bases between. The DNA for the CDR3 is TGTGCCAGCAGTGAACGGGGGGTTTATGCAAAAACGGATGGCTACACCTTC. It encodes CASSERGVYAKTDGYTF.

The chain joins TRBV4-1 to TRBJ2-1; 11 positions match TRBD2. There are 16 residues in the CDR3. Trimming at V came to 3 bases and at J to 2 bases, leaving 3 bases not matched to a gene. CDR1 is MGHRA and CDR2 is YSYEKL in the germline V gene. In nucleotides, the CDR3 is TGCGCCAGCAGCCAGTTAGCGGGGGGGACCTACAATGAGCAGTTCTTC. This codes for CASSQLAGGTYNEQFF.

The chain couples TRBV15 to TRBJ1-5; 7 bases match TRBD1. The length of the CDR3 is 17 residues. The trim removed 0 bases at V and 6 bases at J, leaving 11 bases unmatched. Germline CDR1 reads LNHNV; CDR2 reads YYDKDF (reference sequence). CDR3: CATSRDPEGAIFQPQHF. The CDR3 nucleotides are TGTGCCACCAGCAGAGACCCGGAGGGGGCGATTTTTCAGCCCCAGCATTTT.

The gene calls are TRBV5-4 and TRBJ2-3, with a weak D call TRBD2 (5 bases). Trimming took off 0 bases at V and 2 bases at J, with 10 bases between the two ends. The V gene's germline CDR1 is SGHNT and CDR2 YYREEE (reference sequence). This CDR3 has 15 residues. The CDR3, as DNA: TGTGCCAGCAGCTTGGATGGAGGCCACACAGATACGCAGTATTTT. Its protein product is CASSLDGGHTDTQYF.

The gene calls are TRBV16 and TRBJ1-1; 8 bases line up with TRBD1. CDR1 and CDR2 (germline): KGHSY, FQNENV. The CDR3 length is 15 residues. The J segment lost 0 bases and the V segment lost 8 bases, leaving 8 bases of the junction unmatched. The CDR3 bases are TGTGCCAGCGGCTTACCGGGACAGGTGAACACTGAAGCTTTCTTT. It specifies CASGLPGQVNTEAFF.

The V gene is TRBV7-2, the J gene TRBJ2-7, with 10 bases lining up with TRBD1. Losses at the gene ends were 4 bases for V and 4 bases for J; bases not matched to a gene: 7. The V gene's germline CDR1 is SGHTA and CDR2 FQGNSA. This CDR3 spans 15 amino acids. The CDR3 region is CASSSDRGLSYEQYF. The DNA of the CDR3 is TGTGCCAGCAGCTCAGACAGGGGGCTTTCTTACGAGCAGTACTTC.

This clone was recorded a few times. J is TRBJ1-6 and V is TRBV10-2, with a possible D match to TRBD1 (5 bases). Germline V gives CDR1 WSHSY, CDR2 SAAADI. V was trimmed by 2 bases and J by 8 bases, leaving 16 bases between them. This CDR3 is 16 amino acids long. As DNA, the CDR3 is TGCGCCAGCAGTGAGATCGACAGCGCATGGGATTCACCCCTCCACTTT. Translation gives CASSEIDSAWDSPLHF.

V usage is TRBV2 and J usage is TRBJ2-1; 8 nucleotides agree with TRBD2. The CDR3 runs 15 residues. CDR1 is SNHLY and CDR2 is FYNNEI in the germline V gene. V was clipped by 6 bases and J by 9 bases; unmatched bases: 13. CDR3: CASSREALAGSEQFF. The CDR3 DNA reads TGTGCCAGCAGCCGCGAAGCCCTAGCGGGCTCTGAGCAGTTCTTC.

The J gene is TRBJ1-2, the V gene TRBV4-3; D might be TRBD1 (6 bases). Germline lookup yields CDR1 LGHNA and CDR2 YSLEER. The CDR3 is made up of 15 amino acids. Trimming stripped 5 bases from V and 8 bases from J, with 21 bases between. The CDR3 loop is CASSNIRDTPEGYTF. DNA of the CDR3: TGCGCCAGCAGCAATATCCGGGACACTCCGGAAGGCTACACCTTC.

V gene TRBV9 combines with J gene TRBJ2-5; 11 bases match TRBD2. This CDR3 spans 18 amino acids. With V trimmed by 0 bases and J by 5 bases, 12 bases remained unmatched. From germline, CDR1 is SGDLS and CDR2 YYNGEE. The CDR3 DNA follows: TGTGCCAGCAGCGTAGGAGCGATAGCGGGGGGGCCTGGGGAGACCCAGTACTTC. Its translation: CASSVGAIAGGPGETQYF.

The rearrangement uses TRBV5-6 and TRBJ1-1, with D possibly being TRBD1 (5 bases). V lost 6 bases and J 3 bases, leaving 27 bases between the germline ends. CDR3 length: 18 amino acids. CDR1 is SGHDT, CDR2 YYEEEE, per germline. The CDR3 loop is CASITSQFRWTTHTEAFF. CDR3 nucleotide sequence: TGTGCCAGCATCACTTCCCAATTCCGTTGGACAACTCACACTGAAGCTTTCTTT. Full variable domain (outside the CDR3, taken from reference TRBV5-6 and TRBJ1-1): DAGVTQSPTHLIKTRGQQVTLRCSPKSGHDTVSWYQQALGQGPQFIFQYYEEEERQRGNFPDRFSGHQFPNYSSELNVNALLLGDSALYLCASITSQFRWTTHTEAFFGQGTRLTVV.

In its sample, this clone was seen a few times. The CDR3 sequence: CASSIDRGRFNYGYTF. Written as DNA, the CDR3 is TGTGCCAGTAGCATCGACAGGGGGCGGTTTAACTATGGCTACACCTTC. This rearrangement joins TRBV19 to TRBJ1-2, with 10 bases matching TRBD1. This CDR3 contains 16 residues. CDR1 is LNHDA, CDR2 SQIVND, per germline (reference sequence). V trimming: 6 bases; J trimming: 1 base; junction bases outside the gene matches: 8. Filled out from reference TRBV19 and TRBJ1-2, the complete variable domain reads DGGITQSPKYLFRKEGQNVTLSCEQNLNHDAMYWYRQDPGQGLRLIYYSQIVNDFQKGDIAEGYSVSREKKESFPLTVTSAQKNPTAFYLCASSIDRGRFNYGYTFGSGTRLTVV.

V gene TRBV2 combines with J gene TRBJ1-1; the D gene is possibly TRBD1 (5 bases). Deletions cut 2 bases from V and 0 bases from J, with 13 bases between. This CDR3 has 16 residues. CDR1 is SNHLY and CDR2 is FYNNEI in the germline V gene. CDR3 nucleotides: TGTGCCAGCAGTGAATATGCATCGACAGTGAACACTGAAGCTTTCTTT. Translation: CASSEYASTVNTEAFF.

This clone was seen a single time. This chain connects TRBV2 to TRBJ1-2, with D possibly TRBD1 on 5 matching bases. Germline V gene lookup returns CDR1 SNHLY and CDR2 FYNNEI. CDR3 length: 12 residues. Between the trimmed V and J ends, which lost 4 bases and 4 bases, there was a span of 7 bases. The DNA of the CDR3 is TGTGCCAGCAGTGGGACACTCTATGGCTACACCTTC. This gives the protein CASSGTLYGYTF.

This chain joins TRBV2 and TRBJ2-5; TRBD2 matches at 8 bases. Trimming removed 5 bases from V and 7 bases from J; junction bases left unmatched: 12. This CDR3 comprises 15 residues. Germline CDR1 reads SNHLY; CDR2 reads FYNNEI. DNA of the CDR3: TGTGCCAGCAGTTCGGATAGCGGGGTATCTTCGACCCAGTACTTC. Protein sequence: CASSSDSGVSSTQYF.

The CDR3 is CASSSGQGTSTGELFF. In DNA, the CDR3 is TGTGCCAGCAGCTCCGGACAGGGGACGTCTACCGGGGAGCTGTTTTTT. The chain uses TRBV9 and TRBJ2-2; 9 positions agree with TRBD1. After removal of 4 bases from V and 5 bases from J, the junction contained 9 bases not matched to a gene. The CDR3 is 16 amino acids. Germline values: CDR1 SGDLS, CDR2 YYNGEE. The complete variable domain, with remaining parts taken from reference TRBV9 and TRBJ2-2, reads DSGVTQTPKHLITATGQRVTLRCSPRSGDLSVYWYQQSLDQGLQFLIQYYNGEERAKGNILERFSAQQFPDLHSELNLSSLELGDSALYFCASSSGQGTSTGELFFGEGSRLTVL.

CDR3: CASSQDPGGTDEQYF. For the CDR3, the DNA is TGTGCCAGCAGCCAAGATCCGGGGGGGACGGACGAGCAGTACTTC. The chain uses TRBV3-1 (or the pseudogene TRBV3-2) and TRBJ2-7; 8 positions agree with TRBD2. J gave up 5 bases and V 0 bases, and 6 bases lay outside the gene matches. CDR1 LGHDT and CDR2 YNNKEL come from the germline V gene (reference sequence). The length of the CDR3 is 15 residues.

The rearrangement links TRBV7-9 to TRBJ2-7; D is possibly TRBD1 (6 bases). The CDR3 has 15 residues. The germline CDR1 and CDR2 sequences are SEHNR and FQNEAQ (reference sequence). The ends were cut back, 5 bases at V and 4 bases at J, with 18 bases in the middle. CDR3 residues: CASSHPPTGSYEQYF. CDR3 nucleotide sequence: TGTGCCAGCAGCCACCCCCCAACAGGGTCGTACGAGCAGTACTTC.

Only one count was recorded for this clone. The DNA for the CDR3 is TGTGCCAGTAGTACCCCACAGGGGGCATGGACCGGGGAGCTGTTTTTT. Translated: CASSTPQGAWTGELFF. This chain joins TRBV19 and TRBJ2-2, with 9 bases lining up with TRBD1. The CDR3 runs 16 residues. In germline, CDR1 is LNHDA, CDR2 SQIVND (reference sequence). With V trimmed by 4 bases and J by 5 bases, 8 bases remained unmatched.